These 15 T cell receptor beta chains share one sample of origin, sequenced in a study of cytotoxic CD8 clonotypes in ibrutinib-treated CLL. Assay used: immunoSEQ multiplex PCR; TCRdb lists only in-frame clones, some missing. The sample lists about 130,000 clones, around 84% occurring once. The sequenced sample was PBMCs, obtained after 24 months of ibrutinib treatment. These receptors originate from a human donor with chronic lymphocytic leukemia.

This clone was recorded a few times. The CDR3 DNA is TGTGCCAGCAGTGAAGTAGGAGGGCCCGGCTATGGCTACACCTTC. It yields the protein CASSEVGGPGYGYTF. J is TRBJ1-2 and V is TRBV6-1; D is unresolved. Per the germline V gene, CDR1 is MNHNS and CDR2 is SASEGT. The V end was cut by 1 base, the J end by 4 bases, with 13 bases between. The CDR3 sequence is 15 residues long.

This clone has more than one count but fewer than ten. The rearrangement uses TRBV7-8 and TRBJ2-2; 12 bases agree with TRBD1. V shed 0 bases, J shed 7 bases, and the junction held 6 bases outside the gene matches. The germline CDR1 and CDR2 sequences are SGHVS and FQNEAQ. The CDR3 is 17 residues long. This CDR3 is CASSLAGGQGAFGELFF. For the CDR3, the DNA is TGTGCCAGCAGCTTAGCGGGGGGACAGGGGGCGTTCGGGGAGCTGTTTTTT.

The chain combines TRBV7-2 with TRBJ1-6, with D uncertain. There are 15 residues in the CDR3. The V end lost 5 bases, the J end lost 10 bases, and 18 bases lay between the germline ends. Germline-derived CDR1 and CDR2 are SGHTA and FQGNSA. CDR3: CASSPRAAQGSPLHF. DNA for the CDR3: TGTGCCAGCAGCCCCCGGGCGGCGCAAGGGTCACCCCTCCACTTT. Drawing the rest from reference TRBV7-2 and TRBJ1-6, the complete variable domain is GAGVSQSPSNKVTEKGKDVELRCDPISGHTALYWYRQSLGQGLEFLIYFQGNSAPDKSGLPSDRFSAERTGGSVSTLTIQRTQQEDSAVYLCASSPRAAQGSPLHFGNGTRLTVT.

The CDR3 DNA reads TGTGCCATCAGTGAAGAGGTCTTCGAGACCCAGTACTTC. This translates into CAISEEVFETQYF. The V gene is TRBV10-3, the J gene TRBJ2-5; no firm D call. V lost 3 bases and J 5 bases, leaving 10 bases between the germline ends. This CDR3 has 13 residues. Per the germline V gene, CDR1 is ENHRY and CDR2 is SYGVKD.

The V call is TRBV12-5, the J call TRBJ2-2; 8 bases align to TRBD1. CDR1 is LGHNT, CDR2 FRNRAP, per germline. The trim removed 3 bases at V and 10 bases at J, leaving 16 bases unmatched. The CDR3 extends over 17 amino acids. The CDR3 reads CASGLVWTGFSFEELFF. Here the CDR3 DNA reads TGTGCTAGTGGTTTAGTTTGGACAGGGTTTAGTTTCGAGGAGCTGTTTTTT.

V gene TRBV6-6 combines with J gene TRBJ1-2; D is unresolved. The germline V and J ends were trimmed by 2 bases and 8 bases, with 15 bases remaining between them. Germline CDR1 is MNHNY and CDR2 is SVGAGI (reference sequence). CDR3 size: 14 residues. The CDR3 loop is CASSYPHSAGGYTF. The CDR3 bases are TGTGCCAGCAGTTACCCACACAGCGCGGGGGGCTACACCTTC.

This clone was found a few times. The chain carries TRBV7-9 and TRBJ2-3; the D is unclear. This CDR3 contains 14 residues. Trimming shortened V by 5 bases and J by 0 bases, and 9 bases separated the two germline ends. Germline V gene sequence: CDR1 SEHNR, CDR2 FQNEAQ (reference sequence). The CDR3 coding sequence is TGTGCCAGCAGCAACAAAGGAAGCACAGATACGCAGTATTTT. This gives the protein CASSNKGSTDTQYF.

Here the CDR3 reads CASSLGGGTTDTQYF. In nucleotides, the CDR3 is TGTGCCAGCAGTTTAGGCGGGGGAACCACAGATACGCAGTATTTT. The rearrangement uses TRBV27 and TRBJ2-3, with 7 bases fitting TRBD2. V gave up 2 bases and J gave up 2 bases; unmatched junction bases: 4. The CDR3 is 15 residues long. Germline loops: CDR1 MNHEY, CDR2 SMNVEV (reference sequence).

Worth noting for this clone: In the same sample, other DNA sequences code for this CDR3. The gene calls are TRBV18 and TRBJ2-3; perhaps D is TRBD1 or TRBD2 (5 bases each). V dropped 3 bases and J dropped 4 bases, with 8 bases sitting between them. Germline V lookup: CDR1 KGHSH, CDR2 LQKENI. The CDR3 runs to 13 residues. The CDR3 protein is CASSPGTADTQYF. CDR3 coding DNA: TGTGCCAGCTCACCGGGGACGGCAGATACGCAGTATTTT.

This chain uses TRBV6-6 with TRBJ1-4; TRBD1 matches 10 bases. J lost 7 bases, V lost 6 bases, and 5 bases had no gene match. CDR1 MNHNY and CDR2 SVGAGI come from the germline V gene (reference sequence). The CDR3 extends over 14 amino acids. The CDR3: CASSGQGVSEKLFF. The CDR3 bases are TGTGCCAGCAGCGGACAGGGGGTGTCTGAAAAACTGTTTTTT.

The chain uses TRBV30 and TRBJ1-2; 10 bases are shared with TRBD1. With 2 bases clipped from V and 7 bases from J, the junction kept 10 bases outside the gene matches. The germline CDR1 and CDR2 sequences are GTSNPN and SVGIG (reference sequence). The CDR3 runs to 15 residues. The CDR3 DNA sequence: TGTGCCTGGAGTATCGGAGGACAGGGGGTTTCTGGCTACACCTTC. It yields the protein CAWSIGGQGVSGYTF.

The chain employs TRBV19 and TRBJ1-4; TRBD1 is a possible D gene (5 bases). The length of the CDR3 is 16 residues. V was clipped by 5 bases and J by 4 bases, with 17 bases between them. CDR1 is LNHDA, CDR2 SQIVND, per germline (reference sequence). The CDR3 loop is CASSWRGEASNEKLFF. In DNA form, the CDR3 reads TGTGCCAGTAGTTGGCGAGGGGAGGCTAGTAATGAAAAACTGTTTTTT.

DNA for the CDR3: TGTGCCAGCAGTTTATGGACAGGGAGCTCCTACGAGCAGTACTTC. Translated, it gives CASSLWTGSSYEQYF. This chain joins TRBV28 and TRBJ2-7; 7 positions match TRBD1. Germline values: CDR1 MDHEN, CDR2 SYDVKM. V lost 0 bases and J lost 0; bases outside the gene matches: 2. The CDR3 length is 15 residues.

This clone was counted a few times. J is TRBJ2-3 and V is TRBV6-5; 9 bases agree with TRBD1. Germline CDR1 is MNHEY and CDR2 is SVGAGI. Trimming at V came to 9 bases and at J to 7 bases, leaving 14 bases not matched to a gene. The CDR3 runs to 15 residues. CDR3 sequence reads: CARMPGTGTSYTQYF. As DNA, the CDR3 is TGTGCCAGAATGCCCGGGACAGGGACTTCATATACGCAGTATTTT.

The V call is TRBV7-9, the J call TRBJ1-4; D not resolved. Germline assignment: CDR1 SEHNR and CDR2 FQNEAQ (reference sequence). Trimming shortened V by 3 bases and J by 0 bases, and 5 bases separated the two germline ends. CDR3 length: 14 amino acids. DNA for the CDR3: TGTGCCAGCAGCTTGGGCACAACTAATGAAAAACTGTTTTTT. It yields the protein CASSLGTTNEKLFF.